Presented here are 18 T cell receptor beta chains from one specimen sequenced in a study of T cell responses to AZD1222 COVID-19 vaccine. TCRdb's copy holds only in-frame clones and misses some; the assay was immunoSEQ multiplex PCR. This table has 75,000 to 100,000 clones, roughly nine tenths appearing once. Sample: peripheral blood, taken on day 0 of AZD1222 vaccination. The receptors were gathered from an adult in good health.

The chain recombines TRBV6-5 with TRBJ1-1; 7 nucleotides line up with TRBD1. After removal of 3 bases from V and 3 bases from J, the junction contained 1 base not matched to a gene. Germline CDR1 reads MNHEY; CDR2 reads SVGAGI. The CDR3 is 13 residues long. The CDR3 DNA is TGTGCCAGCAGTTATACAGGGGACACTGAAGCTTTCTTT. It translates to CASSYTGDTEAFF.

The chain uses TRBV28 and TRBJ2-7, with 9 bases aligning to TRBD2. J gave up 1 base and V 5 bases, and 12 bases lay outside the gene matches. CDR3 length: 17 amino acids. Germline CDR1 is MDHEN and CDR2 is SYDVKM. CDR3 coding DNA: TGTGCCAGCAGTCCCCCCCTGGGCGGGGGGGGTTCCTACGAGCAGTACTTC. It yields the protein CASSPPLGGGGSYEQYF.

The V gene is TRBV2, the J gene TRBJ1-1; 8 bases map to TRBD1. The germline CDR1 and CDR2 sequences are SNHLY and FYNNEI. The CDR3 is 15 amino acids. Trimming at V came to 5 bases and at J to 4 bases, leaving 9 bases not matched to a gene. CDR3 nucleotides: TGTGCCAGCAGTTCCCAGGGGGCGCGGGGCACTGAAGCTTTCTTT. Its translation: CASSSQGARGTEAFF.

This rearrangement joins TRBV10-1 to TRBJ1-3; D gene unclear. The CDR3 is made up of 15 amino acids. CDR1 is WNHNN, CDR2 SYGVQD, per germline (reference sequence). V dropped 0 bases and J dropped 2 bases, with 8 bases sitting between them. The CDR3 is CASSESSGTGNTIYF. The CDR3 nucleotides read TGCGCCAGCAGTGAGTCGAGTGGAACTGGAAACACCATATATTTT.

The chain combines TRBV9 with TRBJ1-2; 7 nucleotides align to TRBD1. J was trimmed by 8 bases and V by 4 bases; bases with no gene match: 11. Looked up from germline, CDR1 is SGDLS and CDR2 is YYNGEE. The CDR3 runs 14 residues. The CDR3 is CASSSLDRTRGYTF. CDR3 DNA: TGTGCCAGCAGCTCATTGGACAGGACTCGCGGCTACACCTTC.

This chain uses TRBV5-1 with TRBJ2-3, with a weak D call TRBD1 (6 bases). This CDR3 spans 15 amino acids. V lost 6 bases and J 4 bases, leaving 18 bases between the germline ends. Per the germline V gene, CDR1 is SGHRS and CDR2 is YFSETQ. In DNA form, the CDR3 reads TGCGCCAGCACCCGCCTCGGTGCAGGGGCAGATACGCAGTATTTT. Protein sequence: CASTRLGAGADTQYF. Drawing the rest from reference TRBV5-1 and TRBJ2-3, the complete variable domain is KAGVTQTPRYLIKTRGQQVTLSCSPISGHRSVSWYQQTPGQGLQFLFEYFSETQRNKGNFPGRFSGRQFSNSRSEMNVSTLELGDSALYLCASTRLGAGADTQYFGPGTRLTVL.

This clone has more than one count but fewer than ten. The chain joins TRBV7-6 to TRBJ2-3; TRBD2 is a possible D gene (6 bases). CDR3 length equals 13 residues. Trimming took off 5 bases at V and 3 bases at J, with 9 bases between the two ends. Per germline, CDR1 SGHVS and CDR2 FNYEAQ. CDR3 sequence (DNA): TGTGCCAGCAGCCTTGGAGGGACAGATACGCAGTATTTT. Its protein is CASSLGGTDTQYF.

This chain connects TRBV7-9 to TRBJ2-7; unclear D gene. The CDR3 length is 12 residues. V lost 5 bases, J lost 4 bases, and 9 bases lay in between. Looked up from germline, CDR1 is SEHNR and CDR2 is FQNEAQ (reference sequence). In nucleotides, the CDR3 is TGTGCCAGCAGCGGGCGGTTGTACGAGCAGTACTTC. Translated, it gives CASSGRLYEQYF.

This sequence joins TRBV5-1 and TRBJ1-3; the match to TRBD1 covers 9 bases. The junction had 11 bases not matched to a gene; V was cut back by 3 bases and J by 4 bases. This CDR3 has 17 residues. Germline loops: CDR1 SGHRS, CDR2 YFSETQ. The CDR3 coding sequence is TGCGCCAGCAGCTCCTCCGGGACAGGGTACGCGGGAAACACCATATATTTT. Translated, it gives CASSSSGTGYAGNTIYF.

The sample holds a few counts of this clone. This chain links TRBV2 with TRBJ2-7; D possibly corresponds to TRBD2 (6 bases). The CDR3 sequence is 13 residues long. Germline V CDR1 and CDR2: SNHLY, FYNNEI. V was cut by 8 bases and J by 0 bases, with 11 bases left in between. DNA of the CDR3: TGTGCCAGCTCCCTCGGGGGCTCCTACGAGCAGTACTTC. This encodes CASSLGGSYEQYF.

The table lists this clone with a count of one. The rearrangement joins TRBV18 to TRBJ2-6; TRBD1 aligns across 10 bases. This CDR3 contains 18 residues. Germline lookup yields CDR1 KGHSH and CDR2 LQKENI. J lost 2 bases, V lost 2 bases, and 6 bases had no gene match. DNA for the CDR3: TGTGCCAGCTCACCAAGGGACAGGGGAGGAACTGGGGCCAACGTCCTGACTTTC. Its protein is CASSPRDRGGTGANVLTF.

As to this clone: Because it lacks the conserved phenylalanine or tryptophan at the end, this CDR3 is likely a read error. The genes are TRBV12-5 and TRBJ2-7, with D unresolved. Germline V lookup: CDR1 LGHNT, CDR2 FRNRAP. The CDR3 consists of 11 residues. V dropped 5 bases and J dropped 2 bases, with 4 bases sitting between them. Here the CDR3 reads CASGQTYEQYL. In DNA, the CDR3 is TGTGCTAGTGGTCAGACCTACGAGCAGTACTTA.

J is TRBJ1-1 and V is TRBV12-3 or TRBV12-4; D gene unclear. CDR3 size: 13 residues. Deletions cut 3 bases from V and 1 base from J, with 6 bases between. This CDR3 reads CASSLSGNTEAFF. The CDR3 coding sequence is TGTGCCAGCAGTTTGTCAGGGAACACTGAAGCTTTCTTT.

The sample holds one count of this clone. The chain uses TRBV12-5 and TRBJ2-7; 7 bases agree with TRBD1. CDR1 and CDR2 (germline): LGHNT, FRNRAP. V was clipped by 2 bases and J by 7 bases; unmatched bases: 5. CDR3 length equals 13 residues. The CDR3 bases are TGTGCTAGTGGTTTGTTTGCAGGGGGTGAGCAGTACTTC. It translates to CASGLFAGGEQYF.

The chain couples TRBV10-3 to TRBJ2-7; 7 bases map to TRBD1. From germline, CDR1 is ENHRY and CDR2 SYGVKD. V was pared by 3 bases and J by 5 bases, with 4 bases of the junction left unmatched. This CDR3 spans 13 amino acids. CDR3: CAISDQDRDEQYF. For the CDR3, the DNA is TGTGCCATCAGTGATCAAGACAGGGACGAGCAGTACTTC.

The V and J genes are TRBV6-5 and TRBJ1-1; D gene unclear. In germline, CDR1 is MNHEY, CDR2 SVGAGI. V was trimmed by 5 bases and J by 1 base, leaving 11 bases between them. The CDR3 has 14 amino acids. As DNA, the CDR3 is TGTGCCAGCAGTCCGCAAACTGCGAACACTGAAGCTTTCTTT. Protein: CASSPQTANTEAFF.

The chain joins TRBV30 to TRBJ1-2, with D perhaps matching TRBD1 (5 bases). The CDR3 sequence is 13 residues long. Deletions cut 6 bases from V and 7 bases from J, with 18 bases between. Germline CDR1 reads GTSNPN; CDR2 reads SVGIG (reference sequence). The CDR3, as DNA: TGTGCCTGTACCCCGACAGCCAGTGTTGGCTACACCTTC. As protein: CACTPTASVGYTF.

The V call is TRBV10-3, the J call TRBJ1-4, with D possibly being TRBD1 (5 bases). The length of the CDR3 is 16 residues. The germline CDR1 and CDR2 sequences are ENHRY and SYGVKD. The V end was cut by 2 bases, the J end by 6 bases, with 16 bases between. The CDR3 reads CAISERGSPLYEKLFF. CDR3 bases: TGTGCCATCAGTGAGAGGGGTAGTCCCCTTTATGAAAAACTGTTTTTT.